This TCR delta chain was sequenced for a study of gamma-delta T cells after stem cell transplantation. TCRdb fed the RT-PCR reads to CATT. The sample comprises 1,000 to 1,500 delta-chain clones, around 2% of which are singletons, and around 50% rests with the top ten. With respect to this clone: Just one base apart from a much larger clone, this may be a read error. Other DNA sequences in the same sample also yield this CDR3.

The CDR3 runs to 16 residues. Germline V gene data show CDR1 as GEAIGNYY and CDR2 as EKD. J lost 3 bases, V lost 7 bases, and 14 bases had no gene match. This chain links TRDV2 with TRDJ1; 9 nucleotides line up with TRDD3. The sequence came from a human donor. It is not recorded whose cells these are; they may come from a transplant donor. The sequenced sample consisted of gamma-delta T cells. The CDR3 DNA sequence: TGTGCCTGCGACCTACTAGGGGATACGGAGGCCGATAAACTCATCTTT. It codes for CACDLLGDTEADKLIF.